This note documents a single T cell receptor (beta chain) sequence. Generated by immunoSEQ multiplex PCR, the TCRdb table keeps only in-frame clones and is missing some. The sample consists of roughly 100,000 clones, about 91% of them appearing once. Germline V CDR1 and CDR2: MNHEY, SVGEGT. CDR3 length: 12 residues. Trimming shortened V by 6 bases and J by 4 bases, and 7 bases separated the two germline ends. This sample is part of a study of control samples from healthy donors and cancer patients. This rearrangement joins TRBV6-2 or TRBV6-3 to TRBJ2-1; D unclear. This clonotype was obtained from a man aged 30 to 45 in good health. The sample taken for sequencing was blood. CDR3 region: CASSHGYNEQFF. CDR3 DNA sequence: TGTGCCAGCAGCCATGGGTACAATGAGCAGTTCTTC.